This TCR beta chain is from a study of identifying expanded T cells in peripheral blood. The CDR3 runs 15 residues. Germline CDR1 reads SNHLY; CDR2 reads FYNNEI. V lost 1 base and J lost 0, with 9 bases in between. Sequencing used immunoSEQ multiplex PCR; TCRdb keeps in-frame clones, though not all of them. The top ten clones hold 7.3% of a sample with over 65,000 clones, 85% to 90% of them seen once. The TCR comes from a person between 18 and 75 years old in good health. Sequenced input: blood. This rearrangement joins TRBV2 to TRBJ1-1; no reliable D call. This chain's CDR3 is CASSEEARMNTEAFF. The CDR3 nucleotides read TGTGCCAGCAGTGAAGAGGCGCGGATGAACACTGAAGCTTTCTTT.